A single sample is the source of the 23 T cell receptor beta chains below, sequenced in a study of blood T cells in healthy people across ages (dated by TCRdb to between 2015 and 2017). The library was generated by 5' RACE. A second PCR of roughly 7 to 11 cycles was performed with a sample-barcoded 5' primer and a J-beta primer mix. TCRdb reanalyzed the raw reads on its own, using fastp at Q25 for trimming and MiXCR for clone calling, and kept in-frame beta chains. Each entry merges the rows of one CDR3 protein and shows their most common DNA and genes. Within this sample are approximately 2,000,000 distinct CDR3 sequences, with roughly two fifths of them counted one time only. The top ten hold roughly 24% of the sample. The sample was blood. Every receptor here comes from a human donor in good health.

This chain connects TRBV6-2 or TRBV6-3 to TRBJ2-1, with D perhaps matching TRBD1 (6 bases). Germline loops: CDR1 MNHEY, CDR2 SVGEGT. The CDR3 has 16 residues. V was clipped by 7 bases and J by 10 bases, with 26 bases between them. The CDR3 DNA reads TGTGCCAGCACCCTAACTCGGGCAGGGGCCCCAAAGGAGCAGTTCTTC. It yields the protein CASTLTRAGAPKEQFF.

This clonotype occurred many times. The V gene is TRBV10-3, the J gene TRBJ1-5, with a tentative D call TRBD1 (5 bases). Between the trimmed V and J ends, which lost 11 bases and 5 bases, there was a span of 16 bases. Germline V gene sequence: CDR1 ENHRY, CDR2 SYGVKD. The CDR3 has 13 amino acids. Here the CDR3 reads CAASDTGDQPQHF. The CDR3 DNA sequence: TGTGCCGCTTCAGACACGGGGGATCAGCCCCAGCATTTT.

The rearrangement uses TRBV6-2 or TRBV6-3 and TRBJ2-7; D may be TRBD1 (5 bases). V lost 2 bases, J lost 7 bases, and 15 bases lay in between. The germline CDR1 and CDR2 sequences are MNHEY and SVGEGT. This CDR3 spans 14 amino acids. CDR3 sequence (DNA): TGTGCCAGCAGTTACAATGGACACCACTTAGAGCAGTACTTC. It translates to CASSYNGHHLEQYF.

The chain has TRBV25-1 and TRBJ2-7; 7 nucleotides match TRBD1. The trim removed 3 bases at V and 2 bases at J, leaving 4 bases unmatched. Germline CDR1 reads MGHDK; CDR2 reads SYGVNS. The CDR3 is 14 amino acids. The CDR3 nucleotides read TGTGCCAGCAGTGACTGGGGACAGACCTACGAGCAGTACTTC. Its protein product is CASSDWGQTYEQYF.

This clonotype was picked up a small number of times. The chain joins TRBV6-5 to TRBJ1-2; 7 nucleotides line up with TRBD1. Per the germline V gene, CDR1 is MNHEY and CDR2 is SVGAGI. CDR3 size: 14 residues. The V and J ends lost 5 bases and 3 bases, in that order; junction bases with no gene match: 6. CDR3 nucleotides: TGTGCCAGCAGTAGAGAGGGGGCACACTATGGCTACACCTTC. It is translated as CASSREGAHYGYTF.

This clonotype showed up just a few times. The gene calls are TRBV24-1 and TRBJ2-3; 8 bases match TRBD1. CDR1 is KGHDR and CDR2 is SFDVKD in the germline V gene. This CDR3 comprises 14 residues. The V segment lost 10 bases and the J segment 6 bases; nucleotides outside the gene matches: 11. Here the CDR3 reads CATLGQDLRDTQYF. Written as DNA, the CDR3 is TGTGCCACGTTGGGACAGGACTTACGGGATACGCAGTATTTT.

This sequence joins TRBV4-3 and TRBJ2-7, with TRBD2 matching 9 bases. In germline, CDR1 is LGHNA, CDR2 YSLEER. CDR3 length equals 16 residues. The V gene end was trimmed by 4 bases and the J gene end by 3 bases; junction bases not matched to a gene: 10. In DNA, the CDR3 is TGCGCCAGCAGCCCGGACCAGCGGGGGGTTTTCTACGAGCAGTACTTC. Translating gives CASSPDQRGVFYEQYF.

The chain recombines TRBV2 with TRBJ2-3; tentative D call: TRBD1 (6 bases). Trimming removed 4 bases from V and 3 bases from J, with 14 bases in between. This CDR3 spans 15 amino acids. Germline V lookup: CDR1 SNHLY, CDR2 FYNNEI. The CDR3 loop reads CASSVLWGPTDTQYF. The DNA for the CDR3 is TGTGCCAGCAGTGTACTATGGGGGCCGACAGATACGCAGTATTTT.

To note about this clonotype: At one of its ends the junction is not consistent with the germline gene, which may arise from a read error. This chain uses TRBV11-2 with TRBJ2-6, with a possible D match to TRBD1 (5 bases). Per the germline V gene, CDR1 is SGHAT and CDR2 is FQNNGV. There are 16 residues in the CDR3. The CDR3 bases are TGTGCCAGCAGCTTAGAATACAGCTCTGGGGCCAACGTCCAGACTTTC. Protein sequence: CASSLEYSSGANVQTF.

V gene TRBV9 combines with J gene TRBJ2-1; 8 bases are a match to TRBD2. The CDR3 runs 15 residues. J was trimmed by 2 bases and V by 3 bases; bases with no gene match: 4. In germline, CDR1 is SGDLS, CDR2 YYNGEE. DNA for the CDR3: TGTGCCAGCAGCGGACGCGGGGGGACCTACAATGAGCAGTTCTTC. Translated: CASSGRGGTYNEQFF.

This clonotype was found once. Since a much larger clone is just one base distant, this may be a read error. The rearrangement uses TRBV29-1 and TRBJ2-7; 8 positions agree with TRBD1. The CDR3 is made up of 12 amino acids. Germline V lookup: CDR1 SQVTM, CDR2 ANQGSEA. V was pared by 5 bases and J by 7 bases, with 7 bases of the junction left unmatched. CDR3 protein: CSVIQGANEQYF. CDR3 in DNA: TGCAGCGTTATCCAGGGGGCTAATGAGCAGTACTTC.

In its sample, this clonotype was seen a few times. V usage is TRBV12-3 or TRBV12-4 and J usage is TRBJ2-1; D is undetermined. The CDR3 loop spans 13 amino acids. The V gene lost 1 base and the J gene lost 8 bases, with 9 bases spanning the gap. This CDR3 is CASSLESGDEQFF. For the CDR3, the DNA is TGTGCCAGCAGTTTAGAGTCCGGCGATGAGCAGTTCTTC.

This clonotype was recorded a few times. This chain connects TRBV7-2 to TRBJ2-3, with 11 bases lining up with TRBD2. Germline CDR1 SGHTA, CDR2 FQGNSA. The CDR3 consists of 15 residues. Unmatched junction bases numbered 9, after V lost 6 bases and J lost 7 bases. CDR3 in amino acids: CASRATSGGRNTQYF. As DNA, the CDR3 is TGTGCCAGCAGAGCAACTAGCGGGGGCAGGAATACGCAGTATTTT.

This clonotype has a handful of counts. At one of its ends the junction is not consistent with the germline gene, which may arise from a read error. The chain couples TRBV4-3 to TRBJ2-5; D may match TRBD1 or TRBD2 (7 bases each). The CDR3 runs 15 residues. The V gene's germline CDR1 is LGHNA and CDR2 YSLEER. CDR3 protein: CASSQEGGTEETQYF. In DNA, the CDR3 is TGCGCCAGCAGTCAAGAGGGAGGGACAGAAGAGACCCAGTACTTC.

For this clonotype: One end of the junction varies from germline; a read error may be responsible. CDR3 residues: CASSKGSFGTASCEQYF. DNA of the CDR3: TGTGCCAGCAGCAAGGGCTCCTTCGGGACAGCCTCCTGCGAGCAGTACTTC. The chain uses TRBV28 and TRBJ2-4, with 7 positions matching TRBD1. The DNA end is more similar to TRBJ2-7, so the J call may be wrong. The CDR3 has 17 amino acids. CDR1 and CDR2 (germline): MDHEN, SYDVKM.

The chain is built from TRBV2 and TRBJ1-6; D is unclear. With 7 bases removed from V and 9 bases from J, the gap between germline ends came to 10 bases. Looked up from germline, CDR1 is SNHLY and CDR2 is FYNNEI. This CDR3 contains 12 residues. The CDR3 DNA is TGTGCCAGCACCCTCCTTGGTTCACCCCTCCACTTT. Protein sequence: CASTLLGSPLHF.

CDR3 nucleotide sequence: TGCAGTGCTGCCTCAGGAAACTATGGCTACACCTTC. Protein sequence: CSAASGNYGYTF. The V and J genes are TRBV20-1 and TRBJ1-2, with D hard to call. Germline V gene data show CDR1 as DFQATT and CDR2 as SNEGSKA (reference sequence). The CDR3 has 12 amino acids. V lost 5 bases and J lost 2, with 9 bases in between.

In its sample, this clonotype was seen a few times. This chain links TRBV4-2 with TRBJ1-1, with 7 bases fitting TRBD1. The ends lost 0 bases at V and 5 bases at J; junction bases unmatched: 3. Germline CDR1 LGHNA, CDR2 YNFKEQ. The CDR3 is 14 amino acids. CDR3 nucleotide sequence: TGTGCCAGCAGCCAAGAGAACAGGGGAACTGAAGCTTTCTTT. Amino acids: CASSQENRGTEAFF.

This clonotype was picked up a small number of times. This chain joins TRBV5-1 and TRBJ2-5; 7 nucleotides match TRBD2. Trimming removed 3 bases from V and 5 bases from J; junction bases left unmatched: 7. Germline V gene sequence: CDR1 SGHRS, CDR2 YFSETQ. The length of the CDR3 is 14 residues. DNA of the CDR3: TGCGCCAGCAGCTCTCTGGCGGGGGATGAGACCCAGTACTTC. Translated: CASSSLAGDETQYF.

Regarding this clonotype: Lacking the conserved final phenylalanine or tryptophan, this CDR3 likely reflects a read error. The chain employs TRBV7-8 and TRBJ2-1; D call uncertain. In germline, CDR1 is SGHVS, CDR2 FQNEAQ. This CDR3 region has 16 residues. The V gene lost 2 bases and the J gene lost 0 bases, with 11 bases spanning the gap. CDR3: CASSLRPLSSYNEQFV. As DNA, the CDR3 is TGTGCCAGCAGCTTACGGCCCCTGAGCTCCTACAATGAGCAGTTCGTC.

This clonotype was recorded a few times. The CDR3 here is CTSSLLGPNQPQHF. The CDR3 DNA reads TGTACCAGCAGCTTACTGGGACCCAATCAGCCCCAGCATTTT. The gene calls are TRBV7-2 and TRBJ1-5; tentative D call: TRBD1 (5 bases). The CDR3 consists of 14 residues. V was cut by 2 bases and J by 3 bases, with 8 bases left in between. Germline CDR1 is SGHTA and CDR2 is FQGNSA.

This clonotype was detected once. The chain combines TRBV15 with TRBJ2-2; 7 bases agree with TRBD1. Germline CDR1 is LNHNV and CDR2 is YYDKDF (reference sequence). V shed 1 base, J shed 2 bases, and the junction held 1 base outside the gene matches. The CDR3 sequence is 15 residues long. The CDR3 sequence: CATSRGDSNTGELFF. The CDR3 DNA is TGTGCCACCAGCAGAGGGGACAGCAACACCGGGGAGCTGTTTTTT.

This clonotype was detected once. The chain is built from TRBV2 and TRBJ1-3; TRBD1 is a possible D gene (5 bases). Germline V lookup: CDR1 SNHLY, CDR2 FYNNEI. The CDR3 loop spans 15 amino acids. V lost 4 bases to trimming and J lost 0 bases, with 10 bases between them. As DNA, the CDR3 is TGTGCCAGCAGTGTGGGGGAGCTCTCTGGAAACACCATATATTTT. Translated: CASSVGELSGNTIYF. Full variable domain (remainder filled in from reference TRBV2 and TRBJ1-3): EPEVTQTPSHQVTQMGQEVILRCVPISNHLYFYWYRQILGQKVEFLVSFYNNEISEKSEIFDDQFSVERPDGSNFTLKIRSTKLEDSAMYFCASSVGELSGNTIYFGEGSWLTVV.